One and the same sample provided the 2 T cell receptor beta chains below, sequenced in a study of T cell responses to AZD1222 COVID-19 vaccine. This table comes from immunoSEQ multiplex PCR, and its TCRdb copy is limited to in-frame clones, with some not included. The sample lists about 130,000 clones, more than 75% occurring once. Sequencing was performed on peripheral blood, taken 28 days after the second AZD1222 dose. All receptors derive from an adult who received the AZD1222 COVID-19 vaccine.

This clone came up once. The chain couples TRBV4-1 to TRBJ1-2, with TRBD1 matching 8 bases. CDR1 is MGHRA, CDR2 YSYEKL, per germline. The CDR3 loop spans 15 amino acids. V was clipped by 1 base and J by 4 bases; unmatched bases: 5. The CDR3 DNA is TGCGCCAGCAGCCAAGGGACAGGGACTGGCTATGGCTACACCTTC. Translating gives CASSQGTGTGYGYTF.

This chain links TRBV4-1 with TRBJ2-5; no definite D call. The length of the CDR3 is 15 residues. CDR1 and CDR2 (germline): MGHRA, YSYEKL. V was cut by 3 bases and J by 0 bases, with 11 bases left in between. The CDR3 here is CASSHPQRYQETQYF. DNA for the CDR3: TGCGCCAGCAGCCACCCCCAACGCTACCAAGAGACCCAGTACTTC.